Described below is a single T cell receptor beta chain sequence and its context. Its matching antigen is unknown. There are 17 residues in the CDR3. Per the germline V gene, CDR1 is SNHLY and CDR2 is FYNNEI. The J segment lost 2 bases and the V segment lost 2 bases, leaving 7 bases of the junction unmatched. Genomic DNA templated the TCR beta VDJ and CDR3 profiling. Each CDR3 protein gets one entry after TCRdb re-called the reads with MiXCR. Of a few hundred thousand distinct CDR3 sequences in the sample, about a third are singletons; the top ten hold less than 1%. These data originate in a study of CD8+CD57+ T cells in acquired aplastic anemia. Study-level information: Sorting CD4+ and CD8+ cells gave DNA averaging approximately 2.9 ug. Points from the study as a whole: Levels of CD8+ Simpson's diversity were not significantly distinct in patients versus controls. Almost 30 sequences, all CD8+ CDR3, were shared between patients and controls.

An expansion of CD8+CD57+ cells by flow cytometry had been shown in patients chosen for sequencing. The diagnosis in all patients was severe acquired aplastic anemia. This rearrangement joins TRBV2 to TRBJ1-3, with 9 nucleotides matching TRBD1. The specimen sequenced was sorted CD4+, CD8+, or CD8+CD57+ T cells (not recorded which) from PBMCs. This TCR came from a human donor with aplastic anemia. In nucleotides, the CDR3 is TGTGCCAGCAGTGAAACGGGGGACAGGGTCCCTGGAAACACCATATATTTT. This gives the protein CASSETGDRVPGNTIYF. The variable domain in full, with the rest retrieved from reference TRBV2 and TRBJ1-3, is EPEVTQTPSHQVTQMGQEVILRCVPISNHLYFYWYRQILGQKVEFLVSFYNNEISEKSEIFDDQFSVERPDGSNFTLKIRSTKLEDSAMYFCASSETGDRVPGNTIYFGEGSWLTVV.